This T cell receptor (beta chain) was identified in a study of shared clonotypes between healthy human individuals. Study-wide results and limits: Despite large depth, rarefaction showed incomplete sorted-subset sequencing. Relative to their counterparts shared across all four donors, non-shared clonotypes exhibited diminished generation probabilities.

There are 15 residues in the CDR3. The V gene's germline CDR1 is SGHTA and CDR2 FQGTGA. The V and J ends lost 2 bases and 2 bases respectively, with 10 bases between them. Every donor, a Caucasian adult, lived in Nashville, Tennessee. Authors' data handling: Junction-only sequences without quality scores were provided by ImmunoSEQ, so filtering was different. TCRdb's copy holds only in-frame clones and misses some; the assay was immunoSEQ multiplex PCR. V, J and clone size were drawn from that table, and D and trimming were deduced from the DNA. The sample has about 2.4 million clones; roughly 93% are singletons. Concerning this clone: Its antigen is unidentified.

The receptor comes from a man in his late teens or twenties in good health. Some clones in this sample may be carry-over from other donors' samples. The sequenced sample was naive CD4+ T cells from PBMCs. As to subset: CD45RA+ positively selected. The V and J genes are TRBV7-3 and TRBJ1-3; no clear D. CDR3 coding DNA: TGTGCCAGCAGCTTAGCGTCCGGGCCTGGAAACACCATATATTTT. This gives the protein CASSLASGPGNTIYF.